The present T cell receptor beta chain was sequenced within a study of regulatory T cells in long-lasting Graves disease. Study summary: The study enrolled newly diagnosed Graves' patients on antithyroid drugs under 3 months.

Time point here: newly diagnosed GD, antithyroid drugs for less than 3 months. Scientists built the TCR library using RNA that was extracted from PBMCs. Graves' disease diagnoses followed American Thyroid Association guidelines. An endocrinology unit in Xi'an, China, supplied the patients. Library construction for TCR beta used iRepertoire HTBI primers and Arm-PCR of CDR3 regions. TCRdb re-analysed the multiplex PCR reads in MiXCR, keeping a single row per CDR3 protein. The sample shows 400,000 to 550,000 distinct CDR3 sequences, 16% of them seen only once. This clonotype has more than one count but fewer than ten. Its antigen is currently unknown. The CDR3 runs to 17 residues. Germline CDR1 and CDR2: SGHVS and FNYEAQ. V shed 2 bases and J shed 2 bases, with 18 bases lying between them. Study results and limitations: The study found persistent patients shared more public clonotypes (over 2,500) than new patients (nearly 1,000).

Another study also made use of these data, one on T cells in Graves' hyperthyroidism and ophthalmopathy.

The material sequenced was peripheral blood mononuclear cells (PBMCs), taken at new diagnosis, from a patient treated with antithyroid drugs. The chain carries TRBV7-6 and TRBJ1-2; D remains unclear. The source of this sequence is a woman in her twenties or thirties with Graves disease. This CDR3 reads CASSLSHNLGGNYGYTF. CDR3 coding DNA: TGTGCCAGCAGCTTATCGCACAATCTTGGAGGGAACTATGGCTACACCTTC.